This T cell receptor beta chain was recorded in a study of identical twins. Study observations and caveats: Cord blood beta clonotypes present at high abundance carried fewer insertions; no such pattern appeared in memory repertoires. There was an excess of low generation probability in the out-of-frame alpha sequences that twins shared.

TCRdb used MiXCR to reprocess the 5' RACE reads, holding one entry per CDR3 protein. The sample records 200,000 to 300,000 distinct CDR3 sequences, roughly 13% being singletons. This clonotype was seen many times. Its antigen remains unknown. This CDR3 has 14 residues. V was cut by 2 bases and J by 1 base, with 8 bases left in between. Germline lookup yields CDR1 SGHAT and CDR2 FQDESV (reference sequence). These data also featured in a second study, about yellow fever vaccine responses in identical twins. From that second work: Vaccine T cell responses of twins reportedly seemed partly convergent and partly personalized.

Sequencing was carried out using memory (CD45RO+) T cells sorted from blood. The receptor comes from a woman between 18 and 30 years old in good health. The chain recombines TRBV11-1 with TRBJ1-1; D not certain. Written as DNA, the CDR3 is TGTGCCAGCAGCTTAAACGACGGGAACACTGAAGCTTTCTTT. This gives the protein CASSLNDGNTEAFF.